Shown below are 21 T cell receptor beta chains from a single sample sequenced in a study of blood T cell repertoires in COVID-19 (dated by TCRdb to the early 2020s). The library was prepared using the immunoSEQ multiplex PCR assay. Entries here come from immuneACCESS through TCRdb and include only in-frame sequences with V and J called. Some clones fail to appear in such tables; in the studies checked, an unresolved V gene covers under half of the shortfall, and the cause of the remainder is unknown. For this sample the table gives approximately 110,000 clones, of which around 80% were detected only once. 15% to 19% of the sample is taken by the ten largest. Sequenced sample: peripheral blood. The receptor set was obtained from a woman aged 80 or over with acute or convalescent COVID-19.

The V call is TRBV9, the J call TRBJ2-1, with TRBD2 matching 15 bases. Germline CDR1 and CDR2: SGDLS and YYNGEE. The CDR3 runs 17 residues. With V trimmed by 0 bases and J by 10 bases, 8 bases remained unmatched. CDR3 residues: CASSVALGLAGGPEQFF. CDR3 DNA: TGTGCCAGCAGCGTAGCTCTAGGACTAGCGGGAGGGCCAGAGCAGTTCTTC.

V gene TRBV19 combines with J gene TRBJ2-5; D might be TRBD2 (6 bases). The length of the CDR3 is 14 residues. V lost 6 bases and J 1 base, leaving 12 bases between the germline ends. Germline CDR1 reads LNHDA; CDR2 reads SQIVND (reference sequence). The CDR3 loop is CASSLLGGQETQYF. CDR3 nucleotide sequence: TGTGCCAGTAGCCTTTTGGGGGGCCAAGAGACCCAGTACTTC.

This chain connects TRBV6-6 to TRBJ2-2, with D perhaps TRBD1 (7 bases). The V end lost 6 bases, the J end lost 5 bases, and 16 bases lay between the germline ends. The CDR3 is 15 residues long. The germline V gene has CDR1 MNHNY and CDR2 SVGAGI (reference sequence). The CDR3 DNA sequence: TGTGCCAGCAGCCCTACCCAGGGGGGAACCGGGGAGCTGTTTTTT. Translated, it gives CASSPTQGGTGELFF.

There are many counts of this clone. The chain employs TRBV11-3 and TRBJ1-1; no firm D call. CDR1 is SGHNT and CDR2 is YENEEA in the germline V gene. The CDR3 extends over 13 amino acids. Trimming shortened V by 3 bases and J by 0 bases, and 5 bases separated the two germline ends. The CDR3 region is CASSFNMNTEAFF. The CDR3 bases are TGTGCCAGCAGCTTCAACATGAACACTGAAGCTTTCTTT.

The chain recombines TRBV18 with TRBJ2-7, with 8 bases fitting TRBD1. The CDR3 is 16 amino acids. V was clipped by 5 bases and J by 6 bases; unmatched bases: 15. Germline V gene sequence: CDR1 KGHSH, CDR2 LQKENI. Here the CDR3 reads CASSSTGGPLGGEQYV. The CDR3 DNA follows: TGTGCCAGCTCATCAACAGGGGGTCCCTTAGGGGGCGAGCAGTACGTC.

The chain carries TRBV3-1 (or the pseudogene TRBV3-2) and TRBJ2-7; D is ambiguous. V was trimmed by 0 bases and J by 3 bases, leaving 9 bases between them. The CDR3 is 14 residues long. The germline gives CDR1 LGHDT, CDR2 YNNKEL (reference sequence). In nucleotides, the CDR3 is TGTGCCAGCAGCCAAGAAAGGCGGAGCTACGAGCAGTACTTC. Its protein product is CASSQERRSYEQYF.

The V gene is TRBV15, the J gene TRBJ2-5, with TRBD1 matching over 7 bases. This CDR3 contains 15 residues. In germline, CDR1 is LNHNV, CDR2 YYDKDF (reference sequence). With V trimmed by 2 bases and J by 5 bases, 8 bases remained unmatched. DNA for the CDR3: TGTGCCACCAGCAGATCAACAGGGGTGGAGGAGACCCAGTACTTC. Its translation is CATSRSTGVEETQYF.

This chain links TRBV4-1 with TRBJ1-5; perhaps TRBD1 as D (5 bases). The V gene's germline CDR1 is MGHRA and CDR2 YSYEKL. V dropped 8 bases and J dropped 5 bases, with 19 bases sitting between them. This CDR3 is built from 15 residues. CDR3 residues: CASSRVSGPHQPQHF. The CDR3 DNA reads TGCGCCAGCTCCAGAGTGTCAGGGCCGCATCAGCCCCAGCATTTT.

The chain carries TRBV23-1 and TRBJ2-1, with a weak D call TRBD1 (7 bases). TRBV23-1 is marked as an open reading frame, function uncertain. The CDR3 totals 22 residues. V lost 1 base and J lost 3, with 31 bases in between. The CDR3 DNA follows: TGCGCCAGCAGTCAATTGTCTCGGGGGACAGAGATACAAGGAACGTACTACAATGAGCAGTTCTTC. Translating gives CASSQLSRGTEIQGTYYNEQFF.

The rearrangement joins TRBV25-1 to TRBJ1-5; TRBD1 matches at 9 bases. Germline V CDR1 and CDR2: MGHDK, SYGVNS. The CDR3 consists of 17 residues. Unmatched junction bases numbered 11, after V lost 5 bases and J lost 3 bases. CDR3 nucleotide sequence: TGTGCCAGCAGTTTCGACCGGGACAGGGCCCCCAATCAGCCCCAGCATTTT. Translation: CASSFDRDRAPNQPQHF.

This clone is medium-sized by share. This chain joins TRBV9 and TRBJ2-2; the match to TRBD2 covers 7 bases. This CDR3 contains 16 residues. Germline CDR1 SGDLS, CDR2 YYNGEE. With 3 bases clipped from V and 7 bases from J, the junction kept 12 bases outside the gene matches. CDR3 amino acids: CASSEDKPGGGGELFF. The CDR3 DNA sequence: TGTGCCAGCAGCGAGGACAAGCCGGGAGGTGGCGGGGAGCTGTTTTTT. Variable domain in full (rest from reference TRBV9 and TRBJ2-2): DSGVTQTPKHLITATGQRVTLRCSPRSGDLSVYWYQQSLDQGLQFLIQYYNGEERAKGNILERFSAQQFPDLHSELNLSSLELGDSALYFCASSEDKPGGGGELFFGEGSRLTVL.

The chain recombines TRBV5-1 with TRBJ2-2; 7 bases agree with TRBD1. The CDR3 contains 15 residues. Germline CDR1 reads SGHRS; CDR2 reads YFSETQ. After removal of 6 bases from V and 6 bases from J, the junction contained 11 bases not matched to a gene. CDR3 loop: CASKQGGLDSGELFF. CDR3 nucleotides: TGCGCCAGCAAGCAAGGGGGCCTTGATTCCGGGGAGCTGTTTTTT.

The chain links TRBV6-5 to TRBJ2-7; 12 bases align to TRBD2. The CDR3 consists of 14 residues. CDR1 and CDR2 (germline): MNHEY, SVGAGI. V dropped 6 bases and J dropped 7; count of bases not matched to a gene: 7. The CDR3 spells CASSRLAGVGEQYV. CDR3 bases: TGTGCCAGCAGCAGACTAGCGGGAGTTGGAGAGCAGTACGTC.

The chain joins TRBV3-1 (or the pseudogene TRBV3-2) to TRBJ1-6; TRBD1 aligns across 7 bases. Germline CDR1 LGHDT, CDR2 YNNKEL (reference sequence). The CDR3 consists of 16 residues. V shed 0 bases and J 4 bases; nucleotides not matched to a gene: 3. The CDR3 nucleotides are TGTGCCAGCAGCCAAGACCGACAGGGTTATAATTCACCCCTCCACTTT. Protein: CASSQDRQGYNSPLHF.

In this sample, this clone turned up once. CDR3 region: CATSDTAGTEINEQFF. CDR3 DNA: TGTGCCACCAGTGATACAGCCGGGACAGAGATCAATGAGCAGTTCTTC. J is TRBJ2-1 and V is TRBV24-1, with 7 bases matching TRBD1. CDR3 length: 16 amino acids. Losses at the gene ends were 3 bases for V and 6 bases for J; bases not matched to a gene: 10. Germline V gene sequence: CDR1 KGHDR, CDR2 SFDVKD.

This chain connects TRBV19 to TRBJ2-3; tentative D call: TRBD1 (6 bases). V dropped 3 bases and J dropped 0 bases, with 10 bases sitting between them. This CDR3 region has 15 residues. Germline CDR1 LNHDA, CDR2 SQIVND (reference sequence). CDR3 sequence reads: CASSIAGVSTDTQYF. CDR3 coding DNA: TGTGCCAGTAGTATCGCAGGGGTCAGCACAGATACGCAGTATTTT.

The chain has TRBV7-2 and TRBJ2-1; D might be TRBD2 (5 bases). The CDR3 loop spans 14 amino acids. Per germline, CDR1 SGHTA and CDR2 FQGNSA. Between the trimmed V and J ends, which lost 5 bases and 5 bases, there was a span of 13 bases. In DNA, the CDR3 is TGTGCCAGCAGCAAGGACTTTTGGGACAATGAGCAGTTCTTC. It translates to CASSKDFWDNEQFF.

The chain recombines TRBV18 with TRBJ2-3; TRBD1 agrees at 8 bases. Germline CDR1 and CDR2: KGHSH and LQKENI. This CDR3 is built from 16 residues. V shed 1 base, J shed 2 bases, and the junction held 5 bases outside the gene matches. The CDR3 coding sequence is TGTGCCAGCTCACCACGAAGGACAGGGTACACAGATACGCAGTATTTT. The encoded protein is CASSPRRTGYTDTQYF.

The V and J genes are TRBV11-2 and TRBJ1-2; D is possibly TRBD1 (6 bases). The CDR3 spans 15 residues. Trimming cost V 5 bases and J 4 bases, with 17 bases left between them. CDR1 SGHAT and CDR2 FQNNGV come from the germline V gene. CDR3 in DNA: TGTGCCAGCAGCCCCTCGGCACAGGGAATCTATGGCTACACCTTC. It yields the protein CASSPSAQGIYGYTF.

The V and J genes are TRBV6-1 and TRBJ1-1; a possible D gene is TRBD1 (5 bases). Germline V gives CDR1 MNHNS, CDR2 SASEGT. V gave up 3 bases and J gave up 5 bases, with 7 bases separating them. The CDR3 has 12 amino acids. The CDR3 loop reads CASSEGGTEAFF. CDR3 DNA: TGTGCCAGCAGTGAGGGGGGGACTGAAGCTTTCTTT.

This clone has a single count. Other DNA sequences of this sample code for an identical CDR3. This chain connects TRBV5-1 to TRBJ1-1; the match to TRBD1 covers 9 bases. Losses at the gene ends were 1 base for V and 2 bases for J; bases not matched to a gene: 0. The CDR3 runs 14 residues. Germline lookup yields CDR1 SGHRS and CDR2 YFSETQ. CDR3 residues: CASSLTGGNTEAFF. In DNA, the CDR3 is TGCGCCAGCAGCTTGACAGGGGGCAACACTGAAGCTTTCTTT. The entire variable domain, with the rest obtained from reference TRBV5-1 and TRBJ1-1, is as follows: KAGVTQTPRYLIKTRGQQVTLSCSPISGHRSVSWYQQTPGQGLQFLFEYFSETQRNKGNFPGRFSGRQFSNSRSEMNVSTLELGDSALYLCASSLTGGNTEAFFGQGTRLTVV.